This T cell receptor (beta chain) was sequenced during a study of blood T cell repertoires in COVID-19. Only in-frame clones appear in the TCRdb table, and some are missing; sequencing was by immunoSEQ multiplex PCR. The table shows approximately 150,000 clones, with roughly 90% occurring only once. Germline values: CDR1 LNHDA, CDR2 SQIVND (reference sequence). CDR3 length: 13 residues. Trimming took 6 bases from V and 9 from J; bases not matched to a gene: 5. The receptor was derived from a man aged 50-59 years with active or convalescent COVID-19. The J gene is TRBJ1-5, the V gene TRBV19; 10 bases line up with TRBD1. Sequenced: peripheral blood. Here the CDR3 reads CASSGTGVGPQHF. Written as DNA, the CDR3 is TGTGCCAGTAGCGGGACAGGGGTTGGGCCCCAGCATTTT.